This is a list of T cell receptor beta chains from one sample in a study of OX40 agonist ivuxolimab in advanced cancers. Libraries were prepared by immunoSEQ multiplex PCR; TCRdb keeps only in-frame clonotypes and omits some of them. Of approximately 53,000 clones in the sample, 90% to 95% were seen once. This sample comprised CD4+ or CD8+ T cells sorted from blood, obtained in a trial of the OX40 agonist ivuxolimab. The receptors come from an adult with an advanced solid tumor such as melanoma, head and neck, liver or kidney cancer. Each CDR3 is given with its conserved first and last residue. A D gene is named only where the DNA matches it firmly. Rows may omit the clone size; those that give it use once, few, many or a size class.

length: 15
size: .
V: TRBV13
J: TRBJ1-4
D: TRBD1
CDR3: CASSATGGGGEKLFF
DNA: TGTGCCAGCAGCGCAACAGGGGGCGGAGGGGAAAAACTGTTTTTT

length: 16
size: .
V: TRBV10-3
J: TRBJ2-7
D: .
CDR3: CAISDPGNANSYEQYF
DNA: TGTGCCATCAGTGATCCGGGCAATGCCAACTCCTACGAGCAGTACTTC

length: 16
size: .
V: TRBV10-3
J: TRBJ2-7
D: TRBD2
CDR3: CAISPSGTSGSYEQYF
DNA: TGTGCCATCAGTCCATCCGGGACTAGCGGTTCCTACGAGCAGTACTTC

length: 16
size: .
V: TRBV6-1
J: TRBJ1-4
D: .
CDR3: CASSEAEVEINEKLFF
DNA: TGTGCCAGCAGTGAAGCCGAAGTAGAGATTAATGAAAAACTGTTTTTT

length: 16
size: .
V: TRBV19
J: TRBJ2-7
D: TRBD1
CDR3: CASSRTLGTGEYEQYF
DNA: TGTGCCAGTAGTAGGACTTTGGGGACAGGGGAATACGAGCAGTACTTC

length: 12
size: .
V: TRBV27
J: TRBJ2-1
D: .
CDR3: CATHRFYNEQFF
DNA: TGTGCCACTCACAGATTCTACAATGAGCAGTTCTTC

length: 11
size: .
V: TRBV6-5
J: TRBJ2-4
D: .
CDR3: CASSSNNIQYF
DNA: TGTGCCAGCAGTTCAAACAACATTCAGTACTTC

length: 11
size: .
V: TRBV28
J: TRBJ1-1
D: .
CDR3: CASSPDTEAFF
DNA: TGTGCCAGCAGCCCTGACACTGAAGCTTTCTTT

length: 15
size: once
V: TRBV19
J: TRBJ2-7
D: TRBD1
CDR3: CASSIRAGGIYEQYF
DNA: TGTGCCAGTAGTATTAGAGCAGGGGGCATCTACGAGCAGTACTTC

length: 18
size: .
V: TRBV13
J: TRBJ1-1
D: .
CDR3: CASSPGLRQLVGNTEAFF
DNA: TGTGCCAGCAGCCCTGGGCTGAGACAGCTGGTTGGGAACACTGAAGCTTTCTTT

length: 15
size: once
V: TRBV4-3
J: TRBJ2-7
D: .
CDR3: CASSQDWRGPYEQYF
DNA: TGCGCCAGCAGCCAGGACTGGAGAGGTCCCTACGAGCAGTACTTC

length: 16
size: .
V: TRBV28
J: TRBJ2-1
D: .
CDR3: CASSLIGRSYYNEQFF
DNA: TGTGCCAGCAGTTTAATTGGACGGAGCTACTACAATGAGCAGTTCTTC

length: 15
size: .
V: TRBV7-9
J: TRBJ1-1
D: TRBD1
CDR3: CASRGQGGRHTEAFF
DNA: TGTGCCAGCAGAGGACAGGGAGGGCGGCACACTGAAGCTTTCTTT

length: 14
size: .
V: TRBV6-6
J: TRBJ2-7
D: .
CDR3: CASSPGWGSYEQYF
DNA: TGTGCCAGCAGTCCGGGGTGGGGCTCCTACGAGCAGTACTTC

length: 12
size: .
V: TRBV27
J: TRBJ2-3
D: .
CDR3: CASSWGSDTQYF
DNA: TGTGCCAGCAGTTGGGGGAGTGATACGCAGTATTTT

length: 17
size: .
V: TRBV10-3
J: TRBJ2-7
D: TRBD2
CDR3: CAISATVGTGGYYEQYF
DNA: TGTGCCATCAGTGCGACCGTGGGAACGGGAGGTTACTACGAGCAGTACTTC

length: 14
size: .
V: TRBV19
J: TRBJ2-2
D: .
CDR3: CASTGGLSTGELFF
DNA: TGTGCCAGTACTGGGGGGCTTAGCACCGGGGAGCTGTTTTTT

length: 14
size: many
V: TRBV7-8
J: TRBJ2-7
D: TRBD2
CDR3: CASSLPPSGYEQYF
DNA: TGTGCCAGCAGCCTTCCTCCTAGCGGCTACGAGCAGTACTTC

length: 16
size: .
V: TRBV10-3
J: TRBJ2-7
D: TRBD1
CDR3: CAISDPGQGPLGEQYF
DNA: TGTGCCATCAGTGATCCGGGACAGGGCCCATTGGGCGAGCAGTACTTC

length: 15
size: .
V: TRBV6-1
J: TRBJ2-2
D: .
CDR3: CASSEAFYLAGELFF
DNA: TGTGCCAGCAGTGAAGCTTTCTATCTGGCCGGGGAGCTGTTTTTT

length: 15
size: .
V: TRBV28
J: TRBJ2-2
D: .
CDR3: CASSLRAGWPGELFF
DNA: TGTGCCAGCAGTTTACGGGCAGGGTGGCCCGGGGAGCTGTTTTTT

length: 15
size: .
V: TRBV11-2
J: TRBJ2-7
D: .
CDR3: CASSLWKGSSYEQYF
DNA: TGTGCCAGCAGCTTATGGAAGGGAAGCTCCTACGAGCAGTACTTC

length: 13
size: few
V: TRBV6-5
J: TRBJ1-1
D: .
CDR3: CASSYSSGAEAFF
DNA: TGTGCCAGCAGTTACTCGTCGGGGGCTGAAGCTTTCTTT

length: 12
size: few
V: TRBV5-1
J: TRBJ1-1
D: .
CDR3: CASSRGNTEAFF
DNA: TGCGCCAGCAGTCGGGGGAACACTGAAGCTTTCTTT

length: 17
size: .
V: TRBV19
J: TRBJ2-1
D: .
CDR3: CASSIEVPSPFYNEQFF
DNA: TGTGCCAGTAGTATAGAAGTGCCCTCACCTTTTTACAATGAGCAGTTCTTC

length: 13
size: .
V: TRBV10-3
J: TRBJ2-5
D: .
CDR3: CAISENGQETQYF
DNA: TGTGCCATCAGTGAGAACGGGCAAGAGACCCAGTACTTC

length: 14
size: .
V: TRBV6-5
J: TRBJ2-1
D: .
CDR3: CASSLDKAYNEQFF
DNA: TGTGCCAGCAGTCTGGACAAAGCCTACAATGAGCAGTTCTTC

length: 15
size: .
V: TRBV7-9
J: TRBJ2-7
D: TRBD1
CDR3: CASSSRDRGPHEQYF
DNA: TGTGCCAGCAGCTCCAGGGACAGGGGGCCCCACGAGCAGTACTTC

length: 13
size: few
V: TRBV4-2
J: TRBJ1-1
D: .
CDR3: CASSQEKYTEAFF
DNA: TGTGCCAGCAGCCAAGAGAAGTACACTGAAGCTTTCTTT

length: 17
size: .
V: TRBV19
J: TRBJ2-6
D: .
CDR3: CASSIGTEISGANVLTF
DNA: TGTGCCAGTAGTATAGGGACAGAAATCTCTGGGGCCAACGTCCTGACTTTC

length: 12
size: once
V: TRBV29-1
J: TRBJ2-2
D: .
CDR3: CSVVENTGELFF
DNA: TGCAGCGTTGTAGAGAACACCGGGGAGCTGTTTTTT

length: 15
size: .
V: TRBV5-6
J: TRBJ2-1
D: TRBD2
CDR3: CASSWGLAGGREQFF
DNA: TGTGCCAGCAGCTGGGGACTAGCGGGAGGGCGTGAGCAGTTCTTC

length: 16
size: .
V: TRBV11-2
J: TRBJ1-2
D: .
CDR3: CASSLDRAQFPSGYTF
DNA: TGTGCCAGCAGCTTAGACCGTGCGCAGTTTCCGTCTGGCTACACCTTC

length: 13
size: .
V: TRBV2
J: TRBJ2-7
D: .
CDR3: CAILGWGYYEQYF
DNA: TGTGCCATCCTGGGCTGGGGCTACTACGAGCAGTACTTC

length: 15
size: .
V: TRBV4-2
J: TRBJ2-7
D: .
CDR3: CASTSISRQGREQYF
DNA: TGTGCCAGCACCTCTATTTCCCGGCAGGGGCGCGAGCAGTACTTC

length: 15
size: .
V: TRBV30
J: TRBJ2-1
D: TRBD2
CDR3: CAWSPGTSAYNEQFF
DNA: TGTGCCTGGAGTCCCGGGACTAGCGCATACAATGAGCAGTTCTTC

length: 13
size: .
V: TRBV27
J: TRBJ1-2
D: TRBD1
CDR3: CASSVTGGNGYTF
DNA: TGTGCCAGCAGTGTGACAGGGGGGAATGGCTACACCTTC

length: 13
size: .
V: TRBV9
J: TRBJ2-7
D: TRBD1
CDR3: CASSYATGDEQYF
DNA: TGTGCCAGCAGCTACGCGACAGGGGACGAGCAGTACTTC

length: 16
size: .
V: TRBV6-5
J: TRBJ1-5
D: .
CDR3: CASSYLPAGKDQPQHF
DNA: TGTGCCAGCAGTTATCTTCCGGCCGGGAAGGATCAGCCCCAGCATTTT

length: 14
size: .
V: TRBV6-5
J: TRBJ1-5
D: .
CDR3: CASSYSGHNQPQHF
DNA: TGTGCCAGCAGTTATTCAGGACACAATCAGCCCCAGCATTTT

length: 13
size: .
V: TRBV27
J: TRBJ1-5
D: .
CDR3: CASSLGGVQPQHF
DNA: TGTGCCAGCAGTTTAGGAGGGGTACAGCCCCAGCATTTT

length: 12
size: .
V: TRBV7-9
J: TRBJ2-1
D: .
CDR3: CASSPKRNEQFF
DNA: TGTGCCAGCAGCCCCAAGAGGAATGAGCAGTTCTTC

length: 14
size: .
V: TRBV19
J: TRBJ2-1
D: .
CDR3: CASKVGGEYNEQFF
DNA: TGTGCCAGTAAGGTAGGCGGCGAATACAATGAGCAGTTCTTC

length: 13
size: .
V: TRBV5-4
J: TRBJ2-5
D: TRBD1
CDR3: CASSYDREETQYF
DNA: TGTGCCAGCAGCTATGACAGGGAAGAGACCCAGTACTTC

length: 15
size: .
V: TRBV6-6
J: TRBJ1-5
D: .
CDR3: CASSYFVDPTGGPHF
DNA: TGTGCCAGCAGTTACTTTGTTGACCCGACAGGCGGACCGCATTTT

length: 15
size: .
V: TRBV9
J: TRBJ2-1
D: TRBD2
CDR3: CASSVGAGGYNEQFF
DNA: TGTGCCAGCAGCGTAGGGGCGGGAGGTTACAATGAGCAGTTCTTC

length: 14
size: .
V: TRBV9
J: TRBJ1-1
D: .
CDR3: CASSVGSGNTEAFF
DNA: TGTGCCAGCAGCGTAGGTTCGGGGAACACTGAAGCTTTCTTT

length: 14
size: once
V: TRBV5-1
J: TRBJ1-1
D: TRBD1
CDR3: CASSLRQGAAEAFF
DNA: TGCGCCAGCAGCTTGCGGCAGGGGGCCGCTGAAGCTTTCTTT

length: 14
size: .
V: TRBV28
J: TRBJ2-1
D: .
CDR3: CASRQAATDNEQFF
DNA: TGTGCCAGCAGACAAGCAGCGACAGACAATGAGCAGTTCTTC

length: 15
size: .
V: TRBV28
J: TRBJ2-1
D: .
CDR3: CASTFKFMSYNEQFF
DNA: TGTGCCAGCACCTTCAAGTTTATGTCCTACAATGAGCAGTTCTTC